A single sample gave rise to the 7 T cell receptor beta chains below, sequenced in a study of blood T cells in healthy people across ages. Alongside a J-beta primer mix, a sample-barcoded 5' primer served in a second PCR lasting about 7 to 12 cycles. TCRdb itself ran the 5' RACE reads through MiXCR, one entry per CDR3 protein. The table lists 550,000 to 800,000 distinct CDR3 sequences, roughly 32% of them singletons. The sample comprised blood. These receptor sequences come from an elderly woman in good health.

Comments on this clonotype: It may be a read error: a sequence one base away is much more abundant. The chain joins TRBV20-1 to TRBJ2-3; a possible D gene is TRBD2 (7 bases). The V gene's germline CDR1 is DFQATT and CDR2 SNEGSKA (reference sequence). The CDR3 runs 11 residues. The CDR3 is CSVKGGETRYF. The CDR3 bases are TGCAGTGTAAAGGGGGGGGAGACGCGGTATTTT.

This clonotype showed up many times. The gene calls are TRBV29-1 and TRBJ2-7; the match to TRBD1 covers 8 bases. V shed 6 bases, J shed 5 bases, and the junction held 21 bases outside the gene matches. Germline lookup yields CDR1 SQVTM and CDR2 ANQGSEA. The CDR3 totals 17 residues. This chain's CDR3 is CSVETGTGGLGADEQYF. DNA for the CDR3: TGCAGCGTCGAAACCGGGACAGGAGGCCTCGGAGCCGACGAGCAGTACTTC.

The chain has TRBV19 and TRBJ1-2, with D perhaps matching TRBD1 (5 bases). This CDR3 contains 12 residues. The ends were cut back, 10 bases at V and 4 bases at J, with 13 bases in the middle. Germline V gene sequence: CDR1 LNHDA, CDR2 SQIVND (reference sequence). CDR3 protein: CATRQTFYGYTF. In DNA form, the CDR3 reads TGTGCCACTCGACAGACTTTCTATGGCTACACCTTC.

This clonotype has at least ten counts. This chain links TRBV5-1 with TRBJ1-1, with TRBD1 matching 9 bases. CDR1 is SGHRS, CDR2 YFSETQ, per germline. This CDR3 contains 16 residues. V shed 1 base, J shed 4 bases, and the junction held 8 bases outside the gene matches. The CDR3 region is CASSLRWDRVGTEAFF. CDR3 DNA sequence: TGCGCCAGCAGCTTGCGGTGGGACAGGGTAGGCACTGAAGCTTTCTTT.

This clonotype was seen at least ten times. This chain links TRBV20-1 with TRBJ2-7, with D perhaps matching TRBD1 (6 bases). The V end lost 5 bases, the J end lost 1 base, and 21 bases lay between the germline ends. The CDR3 is 16 amino acids. Germline V lookup: CDR1 DFQATT, CDR2 SNEGSKA (reference sequence). The CDR3 loop reads CSAHALDSATSYEQYF. The CDR3, as DNA: TGCAGTGCTCATGCCCTGGACAGCGCGACTTCCTACGAGCAGTACTTC.

The chain has TRBV20-1 and TRBJ2-5, with a tentative D call TRBD1 (6 bases). CDR3 length: 15 amino acids. Germline CDR1 DFQATT, CDR2 SNEGSKA (reference sequence). V was cut by 3 bases and J by 3 bases, with 17 bases left in between. The CDR3, as DNA: TGCAGTGCTAGGTCCCTAGGTCCAGGGGAAGAGACCCAGTACTTC. Its translation: CSARSLGPGEETQYF.

The rearrangement uses TRBV20-1 and TRBJ2-7; D is unclear. Germline-derived CDR1 and CDR2 are DFQATT and SNEGSKA (reference sequence). The CDR3 loop spans 16 amino acids. Trimming removed 2 bases at V and 0 bases at J, with 17 bases between. The CDR3 sequence is CSARYDPPGSSYEQYF. DNA for the CDR3: TGCAGTGCTAGATATGACCCCCCGGGCAGCTCCTACGAGCAGTACTTC.